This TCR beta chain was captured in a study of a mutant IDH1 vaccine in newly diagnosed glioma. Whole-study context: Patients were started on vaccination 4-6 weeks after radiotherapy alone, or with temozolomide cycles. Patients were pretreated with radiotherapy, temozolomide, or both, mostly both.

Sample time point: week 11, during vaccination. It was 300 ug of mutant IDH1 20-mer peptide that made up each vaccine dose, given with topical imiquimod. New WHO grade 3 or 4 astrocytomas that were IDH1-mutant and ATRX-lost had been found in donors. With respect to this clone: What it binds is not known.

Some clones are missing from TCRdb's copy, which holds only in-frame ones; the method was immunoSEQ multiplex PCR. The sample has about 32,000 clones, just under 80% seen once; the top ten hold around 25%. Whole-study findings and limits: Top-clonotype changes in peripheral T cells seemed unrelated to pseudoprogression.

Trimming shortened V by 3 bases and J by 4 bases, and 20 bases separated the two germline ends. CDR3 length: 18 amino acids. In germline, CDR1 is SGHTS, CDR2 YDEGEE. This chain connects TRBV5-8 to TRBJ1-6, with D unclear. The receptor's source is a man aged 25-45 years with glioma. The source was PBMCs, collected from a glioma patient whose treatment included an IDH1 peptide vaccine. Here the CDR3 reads CASSSPRTEKPYNSPLHF. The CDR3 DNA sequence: TGTGCCAGCAGCTCTCCCAGGACCGAGAAACCGTATAATTCACCCCTCCACTTT.